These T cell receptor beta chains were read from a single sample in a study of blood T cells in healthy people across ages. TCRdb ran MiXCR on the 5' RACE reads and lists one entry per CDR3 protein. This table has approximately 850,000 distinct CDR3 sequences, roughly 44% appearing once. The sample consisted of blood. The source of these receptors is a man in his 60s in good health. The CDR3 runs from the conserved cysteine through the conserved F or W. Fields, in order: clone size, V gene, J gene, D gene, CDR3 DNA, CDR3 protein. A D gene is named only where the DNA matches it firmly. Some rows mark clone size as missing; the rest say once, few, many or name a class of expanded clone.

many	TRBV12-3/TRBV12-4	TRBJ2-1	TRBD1	TGCGCCAGCAGCTTGCGGCAGGGGGCTTACAATGAGCAGTTCTTC	CASSLRQGAYNEQFF
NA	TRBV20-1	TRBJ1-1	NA	TGCAGTGCTAGTAACACTGAAGCTTTCTTT	CSASNTEAFF
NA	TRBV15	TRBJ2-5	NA	TGTGCCACCACCCTATGGAATGAAGAGACCCAGTACTTC	CATTLWNEETQYF
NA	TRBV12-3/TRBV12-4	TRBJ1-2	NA	TGTGCCAGCTCCGTGGGCAGTAGATATGGCTACACCTTC	CASSVGSRYGYTF
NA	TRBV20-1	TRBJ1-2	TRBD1	TGCAGTGCTAGCCCAACGCAGGGGGTAGGTGGCTACACCTTC	CSASPTQGVGGYTF
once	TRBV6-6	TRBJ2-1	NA	TGTGCCAGCAGCCGAGAGTGGGGGGCCTACAATGAGCAGTTCTTC	CASSREWGAYNEQFF
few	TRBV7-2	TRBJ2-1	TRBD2	TGTGCCAGCAGCTTAGAGGTAGTCGCCGGGACTAAGCAGTTCTTC	CASSLEVVAGTKQFF
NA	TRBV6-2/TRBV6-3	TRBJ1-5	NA	TGTGCCAGCAGTTACGTTGCGGGGGCCCGCGGTCAGCCCCAGCATTTT	CASSYVAGARGQPQHF
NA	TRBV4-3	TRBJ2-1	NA	TGCGCCAGCAGCCAAGATGGCGTCGGCAATGAGCAGTTCTTC	CASSQDGVGNEQFF
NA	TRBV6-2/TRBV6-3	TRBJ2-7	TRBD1	TGTGCCAGCAGTTACTCTCCGGGACAGGGAATTGTGTTGTACTTC	CASSYSPGQGIVLYF
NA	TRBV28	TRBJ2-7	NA	TGTGCCAGCAGCGTGCTCCTTCGGGCTAGCGACGAGCAGTACTTC	CASSVLLRASDEQYF
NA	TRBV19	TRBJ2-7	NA	TGTGCCAGTAGTTGGGCAGTCTCCTACGAGCAGTACTTC	CASSWAVSYEQYF
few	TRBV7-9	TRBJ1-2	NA	TGTGCCAGCAGCTCGGGGGGACTCTATGGGCACTATGGCTACACCTTC	CASSSGGLYGHYGYTF
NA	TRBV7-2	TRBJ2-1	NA	TGTGCCAGCAGCGTGACGAGGGACTACAATGAGCAGTTCTTC	CASSVTRDYNEQFF
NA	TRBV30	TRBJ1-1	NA	TGTGCCCGAACAGGCCTCCGCCGGGACACTGAAGCTTTCTTT	CARTGLRRDTEAFF
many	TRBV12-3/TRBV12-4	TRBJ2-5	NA	TGTGCCAGCAGCCTTGGGGGGCGTGGTATTGAGACCCAGTACTTC	CASSLGGRGIETQYF
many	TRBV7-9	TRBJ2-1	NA	TGTGCCAGCAGTTTTAGGGGAAATGAGCAGTTCTTC	CASSFRGNEQFF
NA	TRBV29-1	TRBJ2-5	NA	TGCAGCGCCGACCTTCGCCGGCCTAGGGAGACCCAGTACTTC	CSADLRRPRETQYF
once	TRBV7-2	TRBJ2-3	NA	TGTGCCAGCAGCCGGACCCGGGACTTCCTCACAGATACGCAGTATTTT	CASSRTRDFLTDTQYF
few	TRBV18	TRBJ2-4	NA	TGTGCCAGCTCACCATTTGAGGAGGCCAAAAACATTCAGTACTTC	CASSPFEEAKNIQYF
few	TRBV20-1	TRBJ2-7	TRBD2	TGCAGTGCTAAGGTAGCGGGGAGGCACGAGCAGTACTTC	CSAKVAGRHEQYF
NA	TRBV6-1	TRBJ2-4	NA	TGTGCCAGCAGTGAAATTCTAGCCAAAAACATTCAGTACTTC	CASSEILAKNIQYF
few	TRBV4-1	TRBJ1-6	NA	TGCGCCAGCAGCCCGAAGGAAAGCCAGAATAATTCACCCCTCCACTTT	CASSPKESQNNSPLHF
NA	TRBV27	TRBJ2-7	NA	TGTGCCAGCAGTGCCTCTCCCTACTACGAGCAGTACTTC	CASSASPYYEQYF
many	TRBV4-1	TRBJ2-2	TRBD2	TGCGCCAGCAGCCATCCGCCGGGACTAGCGGGGGGGCCAAACACCGGGGAGCTGTTTTTT	CASSHPPGLAGGPNTGELFF
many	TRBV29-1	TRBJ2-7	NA	TGCAGCGTGGGCCGGGACAACTCCTACGAGCAGTACTTC	CSVGRDNSYEQYF
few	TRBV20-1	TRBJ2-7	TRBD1	TGCAGTGCTAGCATCGACAGGGTGGGGGTGAGGGAGCAGTACTTC	CSASIDRVGVREQYF
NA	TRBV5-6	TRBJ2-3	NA	TGTGCCAGCACCTTTGGGGCCACAGATACGCAGTATTTT	CASTFGATDTQYF
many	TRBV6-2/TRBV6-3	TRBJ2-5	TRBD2	TGTGCCAGCAGCCGCGGACTAGCGGGGAATCAAGAGACCCAGTACTTC	CASSRGLAGNQETQYF
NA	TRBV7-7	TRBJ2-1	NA	TGTGCCAGCAGCGCGGCTAGTATCCACAATGAGCAGTTCTTC	CASSAASIHNEQFF
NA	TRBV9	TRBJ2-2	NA	TGTGCCAGCAGCGTCACAGGTACCACCGGGGAGCTGTTTTTT	CASSVTGTTGELFF
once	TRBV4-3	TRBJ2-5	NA	TGCGCCAGCAGCCAAGACAGGGGTCTCCAAGAGACCCAGTACTTC	CASSQDRGLQETQYF
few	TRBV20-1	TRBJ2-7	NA	TGCAGTGCTAGAAGTAAAGGGTACGAGCAGTACTTC	CSARSKGYEQYF
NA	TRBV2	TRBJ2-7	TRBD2	TGTGCCCGCAGTGAAACGGGGGGGCGCGTGTACGAGCAGTACTTC	CARSETGGRVYEQYF
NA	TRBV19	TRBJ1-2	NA	TGTGCCAGTAGTATGCTCTACGGCTTCGATGGCTACACCTTC	CASSMLYGFDGYTF
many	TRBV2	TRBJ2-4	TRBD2	TGTGCCAGCAGTGGTACTAGCGGGGTCGCCAAAAACATTCAGTACTTC	CASSGTSGVAKNIQYF
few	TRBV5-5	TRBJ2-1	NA	TGTGCCAGCAGACTTCGGTTGGGCCCGAGCTCCTACAATGAGCAGTTCTTC	CASRLRLGPSSYNEQFF
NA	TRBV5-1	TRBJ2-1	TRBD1	TGCGCCAGCAGCTTGGTGGGGACAGGGGACAATGAGCAGTTCTTC	CASSLVGTGDNEQFF
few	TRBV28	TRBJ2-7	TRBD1	TGTGCCACACGACAGGGCAACTCCTACGAGCAGTACTTC	CATRQGNSYEQYF
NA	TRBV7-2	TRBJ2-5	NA	TGTGCCAGCAGCTTAGTCAAGCGCAGCACTATACAAGAGACCCAGTACTTC	CASSLVKRSTIQETQYF